Listed below are T cell receptor beta chains from one sample, sequenced in a study of cytomegalovirus exposure and HLA in healthy donors. Profiled with immunoSEQ multiplex PCR; TCRdb holds only in-frame clones, not every one. The sample has approximately 160,000 clones, 68% seen once. Sequencing was carried out using PBMCs. These receptors originate from a man in his fifties or sixties in good health and CMV-seronegative. CDR3s include the opening cysteine and the closing phenylalanine or tryptophan. A D gene is named only where the DNA matches it firmly. Clone size is shown for a subset of rows, as once, few, many or a class of expanded clone.

d_gene | j_gene | abundance | v_gene | CDR3aa | CDR3nt
NA | TRBJ1-2 | NA | TRBV7-2 | CASVLARGVNYGYTF | TGTGCCAGCGTACTAGCCCGGGGGGTGAACTATGGCTACACCTTC
TRBD1 | TRBJ1-2 | NA | TRBV6-1 | CASSISGQPERGYTF | TGTGCCAGCAGCATTTCGGGACAGCCAGAGAGGGGCTACACCTTC
NA | TRBJ2-3 | NA | TRBV7-3 | CASSTGQDPTDTQYF | TGTGCCAGCAGCACAGGCCAGGACCCAACAGATACGCAGTATTTT
NA | TRBJ2-7 | few | TRBV5-1 | CASSLVLAGIYEQYF | TGCGCCAGCAGCTTGGTCCTAGCCGGGATTTACGAGCAGTACTTC
TRBD1 | TRBJ1-1 | NA | TRBV7-6 | CASSRQGSTEAFF | TGTGCCAGCAGCCGACAGGGGAGCACTGAAGCTTTCTTT
NA | TRBJ1-4 | few | TRBV12-2 | CASRLALDQRATNEKLFF | TGTGCAAGTCGACTGGCCCTAGATCAGAGGGCAACTAATGAAAAACTGTTTTTT
TRBD2 | TRBJ2-7 | NA | TRBV25-1 | CASNDGGAYEQYF | TGTGCCAGCAATGACGGGGGGGCCTACGAGCAGTACTTC
NA | TRBJ1-2 | NA | TRBV20-1 | CSAKGPGGYTF | TGCAGTGCTAAGGGGCCTGGTGGCTACACCTTC
NA | TRBJ1-6 | NA | TRBV28 | CASTPQRGKNSPLHF | TGTGCCAGCACCCCGCAGCGGGGAAAGAATTCACCCCTCCACTTT
NA | TRBJ2-2 | NA | TRBV6-6 | CASGSNNANTGELFF | TGTGCCAGCGGCAGTAATAACGCGAACACCGGGGAGCTGTTTTTT
TRBD1 | TRBJ2-7 | NA | TRBV7-2 | CASSSGQATYEQYF | TGTGCCAGCAGCTCGGGACAGGCGACCTACGAGCAGTACTTC
NA | TRBJ2-1 | NA | TRBV7-6 | CASSSLDREQFF | TGTGCCAGCAGCTCACTTGACAGGGAGCAGTTCTTC
TRBD1 | TRBJ2-7 | NA | TRBV6-5 | CASSGQGAYGQYF | TGTGCCAGCAGTGGACAGGGGGCTTATGGGCAGTACTTC
NA | TRBJ2-5 | NA | TRBV11-2 | CASSFRGKNQETQYF | TGTGCCAGCAGCTTTCGGGGGAAAAACCAAGAGACCCAGTACTTC
NA | TRBJ1-3 | NA | TRBV6-1 | CASSQATGPGNTIYF | TGTGCCAGCAGTCAAGCGACAGGACCTGGAAACACCATATATTTT
NA | TRBJ1-5 | NA | TRBV28 | CASSLGGGSNQPQHF | TGTGCCAGCAGCCTAGGGGGGGGAAGCAATCAGCCCCAGCATTTT